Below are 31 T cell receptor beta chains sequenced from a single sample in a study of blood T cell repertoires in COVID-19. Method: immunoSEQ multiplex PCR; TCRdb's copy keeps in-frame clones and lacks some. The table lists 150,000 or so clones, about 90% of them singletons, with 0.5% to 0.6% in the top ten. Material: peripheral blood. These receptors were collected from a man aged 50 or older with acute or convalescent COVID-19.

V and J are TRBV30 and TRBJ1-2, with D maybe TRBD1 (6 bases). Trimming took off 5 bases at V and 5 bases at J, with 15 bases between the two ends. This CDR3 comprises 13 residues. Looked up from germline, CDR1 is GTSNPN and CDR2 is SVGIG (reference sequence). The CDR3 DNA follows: TGTGCCTGGTGGAGTAAAGGGGGATATGGCTACACCTTC. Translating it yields CAWWSKGGYGYTF.

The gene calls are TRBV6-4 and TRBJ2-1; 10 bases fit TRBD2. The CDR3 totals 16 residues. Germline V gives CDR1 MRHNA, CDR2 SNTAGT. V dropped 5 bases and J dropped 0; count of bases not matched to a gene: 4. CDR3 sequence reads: CASSTSGVGSYNEQFF. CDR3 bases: TGTGCCAGCAGTACTAGCGGGGTCGGCTCCTACAATGAGCAGTTCTTC.

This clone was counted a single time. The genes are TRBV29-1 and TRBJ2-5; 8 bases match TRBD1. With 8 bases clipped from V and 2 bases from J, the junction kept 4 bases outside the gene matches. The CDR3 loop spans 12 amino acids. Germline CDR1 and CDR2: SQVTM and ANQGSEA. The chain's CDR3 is CSFQGAQETQYF. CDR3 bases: TGCAGCTTCCAGGGGGCTCAAGAGACCCAGTACTTC.

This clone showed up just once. This CDR3 reads CASSIVGGDQPQHF. In DNA, the CDR3 is TGTGCCAGTAGTATAGTCGGCGGGGATCAGCCCCAGCATTTT. The chain is built from TRBV19 and TRBJ1-5; D is ambiguous. Germline values: CDR1 LNHDA, CDR2 SQIVND (reference sequence). This CDR3 has 14 residues. Deletions cut 1 base from V and 5 bases from J, with 9 bases between.

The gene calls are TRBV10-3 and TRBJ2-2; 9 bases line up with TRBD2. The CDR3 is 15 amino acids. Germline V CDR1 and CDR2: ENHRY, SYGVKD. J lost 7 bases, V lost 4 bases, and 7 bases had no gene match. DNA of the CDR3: TGTGCCATCAGTGGCGGGAGGGTTCGTCGCGGGGAGCTGTTTTTT. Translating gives CAISGGRVRRGELFF.

Here the CDR3 reads CASSDRAGELFF. The CDR3 nucleotides are TGTGCCAGCAGCGATCGGGCCGGGGAGCTGTTTTTT. The chain uses TRBV12-3 or TRBV12-4 and TRBJ2-2; no clear D gene. V lost 6 bases and J lost 6, with 8 bases in between. There are 12 residues in the CDR3.

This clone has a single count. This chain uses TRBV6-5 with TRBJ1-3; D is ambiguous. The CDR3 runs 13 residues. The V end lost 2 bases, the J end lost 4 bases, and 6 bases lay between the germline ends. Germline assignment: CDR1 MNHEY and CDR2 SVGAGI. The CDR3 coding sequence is TGTGCCAGCAGTTACGGAGAAGGAAACACCATATATTTT. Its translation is CASSYGEGNTIYF.

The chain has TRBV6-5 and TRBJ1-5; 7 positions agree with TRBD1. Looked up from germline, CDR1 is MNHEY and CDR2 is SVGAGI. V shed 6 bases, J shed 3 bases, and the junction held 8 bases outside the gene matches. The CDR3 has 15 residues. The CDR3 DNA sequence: TGTGCCAGCAGGTTTAGACAGGGTAACAATCAGCCCCAGCATTTT. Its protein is CASRFRQGNNQPQHF.

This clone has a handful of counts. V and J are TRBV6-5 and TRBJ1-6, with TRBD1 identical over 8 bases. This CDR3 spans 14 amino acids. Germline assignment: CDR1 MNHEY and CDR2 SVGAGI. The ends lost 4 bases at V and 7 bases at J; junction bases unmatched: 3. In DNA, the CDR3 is TGTGCCAGCAGTTGGGACAGGCAAAATTCACCCCTCCACTTT. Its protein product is CASSWDRQNSPLHF.

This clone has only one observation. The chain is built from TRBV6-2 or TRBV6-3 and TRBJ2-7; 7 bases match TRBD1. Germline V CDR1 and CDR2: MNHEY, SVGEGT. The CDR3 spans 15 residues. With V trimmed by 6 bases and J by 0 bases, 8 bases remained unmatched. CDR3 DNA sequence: TGTGCCAGCAGCCCCGGGACAGACAGCTCCTACGAGCAGTACGTC. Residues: CASSPGTDSSYEQYV.

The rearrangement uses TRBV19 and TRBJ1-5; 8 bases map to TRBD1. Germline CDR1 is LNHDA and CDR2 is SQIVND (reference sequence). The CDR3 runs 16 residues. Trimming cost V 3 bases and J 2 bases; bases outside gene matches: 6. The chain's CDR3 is CASSIRTGQGNQPQHF. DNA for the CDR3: TGTGCCAGTAGTATTCGAACGGGACAGGGCAATCAGCCCCAGCATTTT.

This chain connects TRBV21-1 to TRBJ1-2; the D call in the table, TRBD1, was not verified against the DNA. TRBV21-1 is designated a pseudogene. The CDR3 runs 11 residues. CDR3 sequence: CASSRGFGYTF. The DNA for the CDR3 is TGTGCCAGCAGTAGGGGTTTTGGCTACACCTTC.

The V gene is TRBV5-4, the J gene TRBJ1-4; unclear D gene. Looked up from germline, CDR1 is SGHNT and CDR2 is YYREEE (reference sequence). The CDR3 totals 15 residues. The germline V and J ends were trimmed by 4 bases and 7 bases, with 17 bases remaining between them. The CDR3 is CASSPSRGLGEKLFF. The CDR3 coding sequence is TGTGCCAGCAGCCCGAGCCGAGGACTGGGTGAAAAACTGTTTTTT.

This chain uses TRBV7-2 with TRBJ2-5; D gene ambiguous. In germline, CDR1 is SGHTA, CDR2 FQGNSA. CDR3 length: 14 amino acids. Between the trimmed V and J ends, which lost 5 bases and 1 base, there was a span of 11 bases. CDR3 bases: TGTGCCAGCAGCCGTAATAGTTTCCAAGAGACCCAGTACTTC. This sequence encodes CASSRNSFQETQYF.

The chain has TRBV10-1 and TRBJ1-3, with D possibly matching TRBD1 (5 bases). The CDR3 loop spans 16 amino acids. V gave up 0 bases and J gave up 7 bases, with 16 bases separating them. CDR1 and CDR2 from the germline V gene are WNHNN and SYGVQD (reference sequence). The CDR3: CASSESKEGECNTIYF. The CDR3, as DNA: TGCGCCAGCAGTGAGTCGAAGGAAGGGGAATGCAACACCATATATTTT.

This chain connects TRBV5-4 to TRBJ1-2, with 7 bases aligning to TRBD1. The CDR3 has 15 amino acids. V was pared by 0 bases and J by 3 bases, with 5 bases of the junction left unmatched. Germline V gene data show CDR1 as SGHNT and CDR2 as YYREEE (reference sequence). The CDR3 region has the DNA TGTGCCAGCAGCTTGGCAGGGGGTTACGACTATGGCTACACCTTC. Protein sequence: CASSLAGGYDYGYTF.

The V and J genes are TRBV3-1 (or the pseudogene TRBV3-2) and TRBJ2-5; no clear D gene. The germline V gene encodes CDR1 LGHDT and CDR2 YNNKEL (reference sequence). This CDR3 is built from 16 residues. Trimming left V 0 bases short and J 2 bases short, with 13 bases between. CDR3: CASSQDMSTTQETQYF. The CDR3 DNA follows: TGTGCCAGCAGCCAAGATATGTCCACTACTCAAGAGACCCAGTACTTC.

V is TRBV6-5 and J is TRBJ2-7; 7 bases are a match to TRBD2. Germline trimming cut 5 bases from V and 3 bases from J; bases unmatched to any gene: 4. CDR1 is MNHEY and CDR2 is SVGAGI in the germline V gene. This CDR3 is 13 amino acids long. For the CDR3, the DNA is TGTGCCAGCAGTCCCGGGGGGTACTACGAGCAGTACGTC. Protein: CASSPGGYYEQYV.

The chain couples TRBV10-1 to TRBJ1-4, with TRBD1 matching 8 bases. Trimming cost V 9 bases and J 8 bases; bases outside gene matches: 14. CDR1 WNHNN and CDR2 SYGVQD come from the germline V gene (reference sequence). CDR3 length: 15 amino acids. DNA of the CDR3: TGCGCCAGTAACAGGGGGTGGCGCGTATGGGAAAAACTGTTTTTT. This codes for CASNRGWRVWEKLFF.

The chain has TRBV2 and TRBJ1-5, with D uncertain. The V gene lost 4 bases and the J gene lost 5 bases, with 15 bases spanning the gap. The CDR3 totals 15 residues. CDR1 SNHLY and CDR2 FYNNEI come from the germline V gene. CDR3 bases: TGTGCCAGCAGTGGGCCCGGAGGGTACGATCAGCCCCAGCATTTT. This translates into CASSGPGGYDQPQHF.

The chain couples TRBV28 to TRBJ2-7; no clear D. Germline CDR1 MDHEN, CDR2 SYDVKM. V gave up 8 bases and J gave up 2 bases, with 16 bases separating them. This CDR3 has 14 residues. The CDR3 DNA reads TGTGCCAGCCTGCCGAGTTTGCCCACCTACGAGCAGTACTTC. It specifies CASLPSLPTYEQYF.

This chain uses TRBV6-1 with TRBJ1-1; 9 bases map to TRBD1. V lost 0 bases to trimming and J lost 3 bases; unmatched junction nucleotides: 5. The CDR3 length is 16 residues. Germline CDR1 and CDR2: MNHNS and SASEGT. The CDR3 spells CASSEAGTGFDTEAFF. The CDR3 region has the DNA TGTGCCAGCAGTGAAGCAGGGACAGGGTTTGACACTGAAGCTTTCTTT.

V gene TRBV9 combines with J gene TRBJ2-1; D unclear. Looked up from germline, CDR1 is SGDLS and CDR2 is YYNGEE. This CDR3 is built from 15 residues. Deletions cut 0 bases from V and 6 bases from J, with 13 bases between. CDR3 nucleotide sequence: TGTGCCAGCAGCGTAGGGCCTAGTATGTCCAATGAGCAGTTCTTC. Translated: CASSVGPSMSNEQFF.

CDR3 loop: CASSIEAGRRPQHF. In DNA form, the CDR3 reads TGTGCCAGTAGTATAGAGGCAGGGCGAAGGCCCCAGCATTTT. The V and J genes are TRBV19 and TRBJ1-5; D possibly corresponds to TRBD1 (5 bases). This CDR3 region has 14 residues. CDR1 and CDR2 from the germline V gene are LNHDA and SQIVND (reference sequence). The V end lost 0 bases, the J end lost 9 bases, and 12 bases lay between the germline ends. The full variable domain, rest sourced from reference TRBV19 and TRBJ1-5, is DGGITQSPKYLFRKEGQNVTLSCEQNLNHDAMYWYRQDPGQGLRLIYYSQIVNDFQKGDIAEGYSVSREKKESFPLTVTSAQKNPTAFYLCASSIEAGRRPQHFGDGTRLSIL.

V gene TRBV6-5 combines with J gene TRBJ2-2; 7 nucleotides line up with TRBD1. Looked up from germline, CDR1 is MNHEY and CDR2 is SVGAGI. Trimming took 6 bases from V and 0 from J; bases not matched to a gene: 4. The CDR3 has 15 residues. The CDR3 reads CASRNGQANTGELFF. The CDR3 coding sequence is TGTGCCAGCAGAAACGGACAGGCGAACACCGGGGAGCTGTTTTTT.

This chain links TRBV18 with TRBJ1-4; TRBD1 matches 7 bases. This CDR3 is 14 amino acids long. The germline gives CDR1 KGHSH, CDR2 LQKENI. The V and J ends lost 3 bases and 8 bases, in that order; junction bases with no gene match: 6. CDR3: CASSPTGVDEKLFF. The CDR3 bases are TGTGCCAGCTCACCCACAGGGGTGGACGAAAAACTGTTTTTT.

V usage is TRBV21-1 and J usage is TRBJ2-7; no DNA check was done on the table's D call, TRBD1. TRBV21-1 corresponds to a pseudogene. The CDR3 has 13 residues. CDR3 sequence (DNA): TGTGCCAGGTCGACAGGGCGGTCCTACGAGCAGTACTTC. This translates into CARSTGRSYEQYF.

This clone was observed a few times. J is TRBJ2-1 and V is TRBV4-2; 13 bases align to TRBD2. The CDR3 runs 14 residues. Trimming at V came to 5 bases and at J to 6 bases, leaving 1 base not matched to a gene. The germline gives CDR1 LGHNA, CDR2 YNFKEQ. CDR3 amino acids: CASSWTSGSNEQFF. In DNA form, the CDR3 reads TGTGCCAGCAGCTGGACTAGCGGGAGCAATGAGCAGTTCTTC.

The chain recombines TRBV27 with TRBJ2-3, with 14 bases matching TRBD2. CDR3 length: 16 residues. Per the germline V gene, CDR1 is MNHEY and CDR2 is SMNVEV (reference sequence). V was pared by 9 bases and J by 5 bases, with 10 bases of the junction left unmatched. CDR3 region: CASRRLAGGQRDTQYF. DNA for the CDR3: TGTGCCAGTCGCCGACTAGCGGGGGGGCAGCGAGATACGCAGTATTTT.

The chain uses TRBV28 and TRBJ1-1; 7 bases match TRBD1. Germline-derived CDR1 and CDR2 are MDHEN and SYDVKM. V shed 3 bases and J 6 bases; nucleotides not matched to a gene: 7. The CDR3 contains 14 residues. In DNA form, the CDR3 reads TGTGCCAGCAGTTTCGCCAGGGGGGTAGCTGAAGCTTTCTTT. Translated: CASSFARGVAEAFF.

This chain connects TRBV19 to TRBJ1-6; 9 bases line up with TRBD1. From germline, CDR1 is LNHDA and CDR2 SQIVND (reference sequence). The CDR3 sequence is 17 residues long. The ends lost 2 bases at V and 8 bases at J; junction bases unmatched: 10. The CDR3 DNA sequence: TGTGCCAGTAGTATACCGACAGGGGGATCTTGGGATTCACCCCTCCACTTT. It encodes CASSIPTGGSWDSPLHF.